This T cell receptor beta chain emerged from a study of cytomegalovirus exposure and HLA in healthy donors. This clone showed up just a few times. 13 Jbeta primers and 60 Vbeta primers were used for the PCR. Measured with immunoSEQ multiplex PCR; TCRdb has only the in-frame clones, and not every one. Of fewer than 250,000 clones listed, approximately 85% are singletons. The CDR3 runs 16 residues. With 0 bases clipped from V and 2 bases from J, the junction kept 3 bases outside the gene matches. The germline gives CDR1 KGHSH, CDR2 LQKENI. This TCR was recovered from a man between 18 and 35 years old in good health and CMV-seronegative. Sequences were obtained from PBMCs. This chain uses TRBV18 with TRBJ2-3, with 9 bases identical to TRBD2. The CDR3: CASSPPERGVTDTQYF. The CDR3 DNA is TGTGCCAGCTCACCACCGGAGCGGGGGGTCACAGATACGCAGTATTTT.